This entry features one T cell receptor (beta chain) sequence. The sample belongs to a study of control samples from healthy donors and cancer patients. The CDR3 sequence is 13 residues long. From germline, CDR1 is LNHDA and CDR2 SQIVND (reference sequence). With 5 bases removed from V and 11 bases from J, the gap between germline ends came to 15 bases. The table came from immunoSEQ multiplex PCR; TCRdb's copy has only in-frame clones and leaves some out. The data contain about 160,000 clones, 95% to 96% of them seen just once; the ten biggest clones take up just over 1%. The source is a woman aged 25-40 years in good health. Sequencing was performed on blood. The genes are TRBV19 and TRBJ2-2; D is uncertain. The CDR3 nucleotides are TGTGCCAGTAGTCCCCGGAAGTTGGAAGAGCTGTTTTTT. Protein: CASSPRKLEELFF.